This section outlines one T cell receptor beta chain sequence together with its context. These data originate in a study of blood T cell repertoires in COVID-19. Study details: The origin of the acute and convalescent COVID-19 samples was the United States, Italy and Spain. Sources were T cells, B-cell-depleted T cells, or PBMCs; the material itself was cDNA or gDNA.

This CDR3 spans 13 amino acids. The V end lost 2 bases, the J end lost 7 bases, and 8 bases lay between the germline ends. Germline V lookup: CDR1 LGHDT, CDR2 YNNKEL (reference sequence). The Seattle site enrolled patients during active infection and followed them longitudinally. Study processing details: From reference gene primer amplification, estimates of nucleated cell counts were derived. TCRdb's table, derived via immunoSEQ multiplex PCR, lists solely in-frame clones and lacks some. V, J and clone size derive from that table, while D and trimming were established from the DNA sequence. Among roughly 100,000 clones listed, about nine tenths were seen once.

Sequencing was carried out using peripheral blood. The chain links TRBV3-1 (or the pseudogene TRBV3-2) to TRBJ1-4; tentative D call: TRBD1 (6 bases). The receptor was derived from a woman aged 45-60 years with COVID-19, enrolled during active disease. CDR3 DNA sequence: TGTGCCAGCAGCCAACAGGGGACTGAAAAACTGTTTTTT. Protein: CASSQQGTEKLFF.